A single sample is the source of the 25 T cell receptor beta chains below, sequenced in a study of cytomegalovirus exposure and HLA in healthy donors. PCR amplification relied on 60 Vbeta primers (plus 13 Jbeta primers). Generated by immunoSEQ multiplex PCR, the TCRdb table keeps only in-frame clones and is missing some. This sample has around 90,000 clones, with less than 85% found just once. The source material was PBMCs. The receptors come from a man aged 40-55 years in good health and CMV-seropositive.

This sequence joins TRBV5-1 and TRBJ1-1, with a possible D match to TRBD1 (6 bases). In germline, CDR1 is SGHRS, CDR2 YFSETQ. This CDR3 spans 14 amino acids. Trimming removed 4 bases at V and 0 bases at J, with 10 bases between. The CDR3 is CASSGTGMNTEAFF. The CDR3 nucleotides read TGCGCCAGCAGCGGAACAGGGATGAACACTGAAGCTTTCTTT.

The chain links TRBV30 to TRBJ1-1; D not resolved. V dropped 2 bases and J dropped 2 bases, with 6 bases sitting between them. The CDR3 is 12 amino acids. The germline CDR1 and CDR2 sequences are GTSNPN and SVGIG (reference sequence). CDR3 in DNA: TGTGCCTGGAGTACAGCTAACACTGAAGCTTTCTTT. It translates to CAWSTANTEAFF.

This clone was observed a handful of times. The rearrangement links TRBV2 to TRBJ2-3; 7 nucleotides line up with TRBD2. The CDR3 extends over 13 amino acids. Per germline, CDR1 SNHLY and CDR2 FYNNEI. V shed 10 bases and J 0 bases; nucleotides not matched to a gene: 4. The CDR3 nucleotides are TGTGCCACCACGGGACTAAGCACAGATACGCAGTATTTT. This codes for CATTGLSTDTQYF.

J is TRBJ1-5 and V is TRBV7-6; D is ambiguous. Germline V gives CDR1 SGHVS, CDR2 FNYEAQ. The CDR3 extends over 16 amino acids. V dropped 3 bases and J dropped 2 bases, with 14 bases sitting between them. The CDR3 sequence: CASSFIGEGGNQPQHF. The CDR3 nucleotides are TGTGCCAGCAGCTTTATTGGGGAGGGTGGCAATCAGCCCCAGCATTTT.

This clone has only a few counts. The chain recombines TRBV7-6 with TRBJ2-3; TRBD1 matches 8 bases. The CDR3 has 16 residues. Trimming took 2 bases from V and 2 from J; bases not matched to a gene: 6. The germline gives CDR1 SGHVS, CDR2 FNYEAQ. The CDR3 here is CASSLRGTGSTDTQYF. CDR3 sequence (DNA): TGTGCCAGCAGCTTAAGGGGGACAGGCTCCACAGATACGCAGTATTTT.

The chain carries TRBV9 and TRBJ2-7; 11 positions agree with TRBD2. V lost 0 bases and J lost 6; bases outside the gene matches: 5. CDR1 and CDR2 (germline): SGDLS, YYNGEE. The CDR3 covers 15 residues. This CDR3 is CASSVGSSGRSEQYF. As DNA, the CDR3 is TGTGCCAGCAGCGTAGGCTCTAGCGGGAGGTCCGAGCAGTACTTC.

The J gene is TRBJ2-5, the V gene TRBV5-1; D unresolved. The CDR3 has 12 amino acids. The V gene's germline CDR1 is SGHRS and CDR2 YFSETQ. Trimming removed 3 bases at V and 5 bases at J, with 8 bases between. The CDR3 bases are TGCGCCAGCAGCTCGGCCGGGGAGACCCAGTACTTC. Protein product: CASSSAGETQYF.

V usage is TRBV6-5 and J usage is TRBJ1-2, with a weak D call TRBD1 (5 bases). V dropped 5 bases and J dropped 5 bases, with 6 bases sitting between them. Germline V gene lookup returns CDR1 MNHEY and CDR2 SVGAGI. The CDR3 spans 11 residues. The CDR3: CASSGGYGYTF. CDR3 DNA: TGTGCCAGCAGTGGGGGGTATGGCTACACCTTC.

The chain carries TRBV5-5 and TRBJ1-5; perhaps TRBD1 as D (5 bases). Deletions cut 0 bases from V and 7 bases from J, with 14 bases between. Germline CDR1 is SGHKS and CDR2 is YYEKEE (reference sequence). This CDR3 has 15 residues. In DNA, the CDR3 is TGTGCCAGCAGCTTGGCAGACAGTAATGTCCAGCCCCAGCATTTT. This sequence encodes CASSLADSNVQPQHF.

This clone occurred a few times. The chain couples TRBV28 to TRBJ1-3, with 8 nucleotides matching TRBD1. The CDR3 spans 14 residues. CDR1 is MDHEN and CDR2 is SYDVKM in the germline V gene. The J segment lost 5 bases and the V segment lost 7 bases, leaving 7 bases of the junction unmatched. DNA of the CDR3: TGTGCCAGCACCCTCGACAGGGGACGAAACACCATATATTTT. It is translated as CASTLDRGRNTIYF.

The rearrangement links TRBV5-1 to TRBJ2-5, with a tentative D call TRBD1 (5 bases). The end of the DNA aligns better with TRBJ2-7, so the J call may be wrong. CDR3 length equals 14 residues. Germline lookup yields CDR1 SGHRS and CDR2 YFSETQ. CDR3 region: CASSLPDNSYEQYF. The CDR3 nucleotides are TGCGCCAGCAGCTTGCCGGACAACTCCTACGAGCAGTACTTC.

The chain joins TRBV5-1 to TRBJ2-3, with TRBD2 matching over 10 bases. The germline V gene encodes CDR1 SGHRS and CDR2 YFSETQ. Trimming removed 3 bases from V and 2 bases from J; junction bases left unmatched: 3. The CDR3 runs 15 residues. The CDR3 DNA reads TGCGCCAGCAGCTCTGGACTAGCGGACACAGATACGCAGTATTTT. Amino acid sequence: CASSSGLADTDTQYF.

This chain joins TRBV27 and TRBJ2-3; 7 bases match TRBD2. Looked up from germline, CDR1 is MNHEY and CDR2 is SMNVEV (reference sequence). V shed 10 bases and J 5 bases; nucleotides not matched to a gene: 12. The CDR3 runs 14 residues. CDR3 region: CAIKPGGRGDTQYF. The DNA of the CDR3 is TGTGCCATCAAGCCGGGGGGTCGCGGAGATACGCAGTATTTT.

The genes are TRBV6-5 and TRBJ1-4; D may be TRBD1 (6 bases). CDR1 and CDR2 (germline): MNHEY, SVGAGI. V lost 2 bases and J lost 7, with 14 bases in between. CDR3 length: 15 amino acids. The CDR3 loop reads CASSYTAGAREKLFF. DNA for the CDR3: TGTGCCAGCAGTTACACCGCAGGGGCGCGTGAAAAACTGTTTTTT.

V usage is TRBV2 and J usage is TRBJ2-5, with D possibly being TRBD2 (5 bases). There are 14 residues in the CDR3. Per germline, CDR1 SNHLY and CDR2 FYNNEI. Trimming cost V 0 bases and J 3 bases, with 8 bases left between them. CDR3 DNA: TGTGCCAGCAGTGAAGCGCCGGGGAAAGAGACCCAGTACTTC. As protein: CASSEAPGKETQYF.

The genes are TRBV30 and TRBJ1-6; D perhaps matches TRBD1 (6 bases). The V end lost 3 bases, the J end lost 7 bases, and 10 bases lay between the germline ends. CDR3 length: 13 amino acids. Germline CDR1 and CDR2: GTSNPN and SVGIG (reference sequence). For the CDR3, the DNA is TGTGCCTGGAGGCAGCAGGGGAATTCACCCCTCCACTTT. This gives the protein CAWRQQGNSPLHF.

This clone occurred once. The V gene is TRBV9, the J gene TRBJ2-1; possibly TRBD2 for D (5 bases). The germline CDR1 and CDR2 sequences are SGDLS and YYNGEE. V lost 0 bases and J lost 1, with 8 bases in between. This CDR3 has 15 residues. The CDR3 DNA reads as TGTGCCAGCAGCGTAGAAACTAGTTCCTACAATGAGCAGTTCTTC. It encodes CASSVETSSYNEQFF. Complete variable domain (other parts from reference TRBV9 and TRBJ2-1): DSGVTQTPKHLITATGQRVTLRCSPRSGDLSVYWYQQSLDQGLQFLIQYYNGEERAKGNILERFSAQQFPDLHSELNLSSLELGDSALYFCASSVETSSYNEQFFGPGTRLTVL.

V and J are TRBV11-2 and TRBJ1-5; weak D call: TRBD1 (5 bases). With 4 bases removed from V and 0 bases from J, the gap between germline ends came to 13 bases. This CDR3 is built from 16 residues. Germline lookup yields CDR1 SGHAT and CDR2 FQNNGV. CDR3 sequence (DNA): TGTGCCAGCAGCTCCTACCGGGGGGGTAGCAATCAGCCCCAGCATTTT. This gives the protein CASSSYRGGSNQPQHF.

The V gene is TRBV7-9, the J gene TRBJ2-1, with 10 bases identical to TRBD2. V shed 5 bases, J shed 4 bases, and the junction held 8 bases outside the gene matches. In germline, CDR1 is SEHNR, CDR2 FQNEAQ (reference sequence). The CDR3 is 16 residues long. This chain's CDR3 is CASSRNSGGTYNEQFF. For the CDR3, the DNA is TGTGCCAGCAGCCGGAATAGCGGGGGGACGTACAATGAGCAGTTCTTC.

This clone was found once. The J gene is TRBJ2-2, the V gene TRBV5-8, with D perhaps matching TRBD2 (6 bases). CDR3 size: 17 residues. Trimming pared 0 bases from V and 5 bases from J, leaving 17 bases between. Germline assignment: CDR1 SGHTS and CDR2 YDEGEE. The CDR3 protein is CASSLARLAAATGELFF. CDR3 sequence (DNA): TGTGCCAGCAGCTTGGCCAGGTTAGCGGCGGCTACCGGGGAGCTGTTTTTT.

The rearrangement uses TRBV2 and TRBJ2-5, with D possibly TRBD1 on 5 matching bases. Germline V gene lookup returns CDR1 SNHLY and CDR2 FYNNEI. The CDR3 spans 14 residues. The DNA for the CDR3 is TGTGCGACGGGCGGCAGGGTACTTGCCGGGACCCAGTACTTC. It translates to CATGGRVLAGTQYF.

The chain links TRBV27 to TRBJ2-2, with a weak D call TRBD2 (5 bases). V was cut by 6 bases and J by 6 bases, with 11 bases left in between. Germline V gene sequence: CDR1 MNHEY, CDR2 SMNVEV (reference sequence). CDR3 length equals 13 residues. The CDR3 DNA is TGTGCCAGCAGCCACCACGGGGCCGGGGAGCTGTTTTTT. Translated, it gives CASSHHGAGELFF.

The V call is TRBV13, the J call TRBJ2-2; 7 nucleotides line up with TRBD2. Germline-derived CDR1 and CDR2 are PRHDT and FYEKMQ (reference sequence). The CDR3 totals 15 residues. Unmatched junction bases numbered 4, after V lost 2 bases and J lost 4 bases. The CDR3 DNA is TGTGCCAGCAGCTTATCACTAGCGAGCACCGGGGAGCTGTTTTTT. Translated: CASSLSLASTGELFF.

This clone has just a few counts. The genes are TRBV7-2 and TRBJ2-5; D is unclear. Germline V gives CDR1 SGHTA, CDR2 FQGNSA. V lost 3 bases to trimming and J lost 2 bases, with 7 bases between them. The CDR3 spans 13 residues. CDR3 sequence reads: CASSLGTQETQYF. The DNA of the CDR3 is TGTGCCAGCAGCTTGGGCACACAAGAGACCCAGTACTTC.

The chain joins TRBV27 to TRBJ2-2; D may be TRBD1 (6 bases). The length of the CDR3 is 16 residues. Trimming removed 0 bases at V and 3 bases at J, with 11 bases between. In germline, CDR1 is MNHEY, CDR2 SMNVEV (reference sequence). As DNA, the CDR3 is TGTGCCAGCAGTTTATCGGGACAAGCCGACACCGGGGAGCTGTTTTTT. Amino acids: CASSLSGQADTGELFF.